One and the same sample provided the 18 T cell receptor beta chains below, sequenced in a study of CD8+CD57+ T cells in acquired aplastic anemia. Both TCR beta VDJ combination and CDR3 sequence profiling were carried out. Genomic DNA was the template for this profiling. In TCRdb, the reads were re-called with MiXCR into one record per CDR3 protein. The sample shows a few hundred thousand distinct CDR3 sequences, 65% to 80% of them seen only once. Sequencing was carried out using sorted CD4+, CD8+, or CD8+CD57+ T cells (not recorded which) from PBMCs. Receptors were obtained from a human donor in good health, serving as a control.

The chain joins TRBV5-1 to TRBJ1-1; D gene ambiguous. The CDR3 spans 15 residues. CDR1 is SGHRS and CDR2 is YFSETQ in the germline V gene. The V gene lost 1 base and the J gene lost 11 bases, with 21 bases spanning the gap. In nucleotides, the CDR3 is TGCGCCAGCAGCTTGAGTGAAGGGAACCCGGGATCGGCTTTCTTT. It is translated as CASSLSEGNPGSAFF.

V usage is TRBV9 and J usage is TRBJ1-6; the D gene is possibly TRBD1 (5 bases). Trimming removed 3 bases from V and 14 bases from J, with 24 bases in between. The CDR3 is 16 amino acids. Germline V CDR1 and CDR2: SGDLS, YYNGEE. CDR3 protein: CASSEVGGADAFSLHF. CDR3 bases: TGTGCCAGCAGCGAAGTCGGGGGTGCTGATGCTTTCTCCCTCCACTTT.

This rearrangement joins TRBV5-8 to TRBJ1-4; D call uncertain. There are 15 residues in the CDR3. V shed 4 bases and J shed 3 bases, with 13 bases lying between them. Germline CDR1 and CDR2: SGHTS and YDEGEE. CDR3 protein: CASSGHRRANEKLFF. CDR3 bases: TGTGCCAGCAGCGGCCACAGAAGGGCTAATGAAAAACTGTTTTTT.

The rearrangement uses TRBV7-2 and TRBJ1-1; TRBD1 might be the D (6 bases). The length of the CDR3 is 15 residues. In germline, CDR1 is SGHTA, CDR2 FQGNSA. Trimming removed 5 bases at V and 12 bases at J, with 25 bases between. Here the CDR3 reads CASSVEQGYNTDTFF. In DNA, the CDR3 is TGTGCCAGCAGCGTAGAACAGGGTTACAATACTGACACTTTCTTT.

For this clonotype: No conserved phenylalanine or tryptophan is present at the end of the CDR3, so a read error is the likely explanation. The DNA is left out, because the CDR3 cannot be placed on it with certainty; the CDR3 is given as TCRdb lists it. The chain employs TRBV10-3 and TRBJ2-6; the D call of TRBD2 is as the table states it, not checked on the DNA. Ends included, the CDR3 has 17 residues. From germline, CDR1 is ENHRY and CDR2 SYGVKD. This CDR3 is CATSGSSYREAQYVGTG.

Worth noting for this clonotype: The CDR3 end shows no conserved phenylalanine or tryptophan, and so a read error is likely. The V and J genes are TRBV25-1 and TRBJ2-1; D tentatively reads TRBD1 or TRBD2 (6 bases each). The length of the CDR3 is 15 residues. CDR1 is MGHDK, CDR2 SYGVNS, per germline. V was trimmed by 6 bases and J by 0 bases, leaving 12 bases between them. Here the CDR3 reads CASRKGGNSYNEQFR. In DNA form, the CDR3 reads TGTGCCAGCAGAAAAGGGGGGAACTCCTACAATGAGCAGTTCAGA.

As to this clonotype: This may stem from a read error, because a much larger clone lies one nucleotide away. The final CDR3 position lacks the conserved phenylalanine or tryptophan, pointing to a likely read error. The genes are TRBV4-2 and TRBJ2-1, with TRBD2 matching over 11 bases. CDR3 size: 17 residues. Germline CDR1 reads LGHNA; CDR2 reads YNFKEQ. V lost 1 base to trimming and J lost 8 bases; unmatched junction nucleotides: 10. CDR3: CASSQGGASGGRDEQFS. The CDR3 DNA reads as TGTGCCAGCAGCCAAGGAGGGGCTAGCGGGGGGAGGGATGAGCAGTTCTCC.

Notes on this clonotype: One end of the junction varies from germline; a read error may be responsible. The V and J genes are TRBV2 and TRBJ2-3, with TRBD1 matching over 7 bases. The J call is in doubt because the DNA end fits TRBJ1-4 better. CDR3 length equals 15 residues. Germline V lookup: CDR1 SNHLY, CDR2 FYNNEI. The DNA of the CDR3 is TGTGCCAGCAGTGGACAGGGCTCGACTACTGAAAAACTGTTTTTT. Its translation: CASSGQGSTTEKLFF.

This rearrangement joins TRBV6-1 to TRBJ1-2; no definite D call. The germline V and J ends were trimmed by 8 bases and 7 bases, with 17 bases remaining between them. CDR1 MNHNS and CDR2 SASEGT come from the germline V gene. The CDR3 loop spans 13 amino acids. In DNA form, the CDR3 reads TGTGCCAGCTCACCTCTAGATCCTAGTGGCTACACCTTC. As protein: CASSPLDPSGYTF.

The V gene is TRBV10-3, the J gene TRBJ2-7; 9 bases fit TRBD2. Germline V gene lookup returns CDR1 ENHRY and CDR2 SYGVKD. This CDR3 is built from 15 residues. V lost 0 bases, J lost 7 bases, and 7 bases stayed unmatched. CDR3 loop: CAISESPSGTGEQYF. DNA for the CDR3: TGTGCCATCAGTGAGTCCCCTAGCGGGACGGGTGAGCAGTACTTC.

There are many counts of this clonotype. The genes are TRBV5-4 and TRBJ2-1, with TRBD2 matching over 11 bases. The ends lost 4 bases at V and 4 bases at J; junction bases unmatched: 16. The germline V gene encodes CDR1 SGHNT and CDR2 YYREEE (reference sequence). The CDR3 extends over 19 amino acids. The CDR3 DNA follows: TGTGCCAGCAGCCCTAGGGGGGGACTAGCGGCCCCCTCTTACAATGAGCAGTTCTTC. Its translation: CASSPRGGLAAPSYNEQFF.

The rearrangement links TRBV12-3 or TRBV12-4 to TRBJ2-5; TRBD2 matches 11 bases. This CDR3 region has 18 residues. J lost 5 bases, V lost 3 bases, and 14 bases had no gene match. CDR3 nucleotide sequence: TGTGCCAGCAGTTTCGCCCTCTTAGCGGGGGGGCCCGGTGAGACCCAGTACTTC. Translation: CASSFALLAGGPGETQYF.

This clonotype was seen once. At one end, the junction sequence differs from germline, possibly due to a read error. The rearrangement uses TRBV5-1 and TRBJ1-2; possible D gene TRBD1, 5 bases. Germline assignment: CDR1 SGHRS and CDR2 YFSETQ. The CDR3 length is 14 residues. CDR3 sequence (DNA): TGTGCCAGCAGCTGGACCGGGGCAGGTTATGGCTACACCTTC. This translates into CASSWTGAGYGYTF.

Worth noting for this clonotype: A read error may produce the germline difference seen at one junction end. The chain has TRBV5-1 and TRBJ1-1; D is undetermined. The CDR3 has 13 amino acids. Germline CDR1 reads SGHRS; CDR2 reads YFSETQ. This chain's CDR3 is CASSRPGRVTAFF. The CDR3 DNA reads TGTGCCAGCAGCCGTCCGGGTAGGGTCACAGCTTTCTTT.

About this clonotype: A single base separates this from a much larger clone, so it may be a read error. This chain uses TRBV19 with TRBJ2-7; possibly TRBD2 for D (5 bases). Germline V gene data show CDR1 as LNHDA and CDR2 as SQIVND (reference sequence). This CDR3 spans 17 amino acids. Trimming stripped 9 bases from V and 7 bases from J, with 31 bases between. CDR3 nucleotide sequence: TGTGCCAGCAGCTCTAGACAACCCGGTAGCGAGTACAATGAGCAGTACTTC. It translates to CASSSRQPGSEYNEQYF.

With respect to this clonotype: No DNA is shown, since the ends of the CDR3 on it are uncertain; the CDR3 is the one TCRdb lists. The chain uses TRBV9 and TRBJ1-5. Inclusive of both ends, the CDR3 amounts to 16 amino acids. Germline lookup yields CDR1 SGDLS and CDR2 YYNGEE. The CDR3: CASSLFFPEAFFAQHF.

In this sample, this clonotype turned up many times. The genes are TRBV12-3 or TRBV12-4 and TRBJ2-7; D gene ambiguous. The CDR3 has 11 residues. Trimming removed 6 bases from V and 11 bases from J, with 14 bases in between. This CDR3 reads CASSLLGFEYF. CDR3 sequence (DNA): TGTGCCAGCAGCCTGCTGGGATTTGAGTACTTC.

CDR3 in amino acids: CATSDLLTGGQGQYF. CDR3 DNA: TGTGCCACCAGTGATTTGTTGACAGGGGGACAGGGCCAGTACTTC. The chain uses TRBV24-1 and TRBJ2-5, with 9 bases lining up with TRBD1. The germline V gene has CDR1 KGHDR and CDR2 SFDVKD. With 0 bases clipped from V and 10 bases from J, the junction kept 8 bases outside the gene matches. CDR3 length: 15 residues.